This passage covers 23 T cell receptor beta chains from one sample sequenced in a study of T cell changes during pregnancy in multiple sclerosis. Generated by immunoSEQ multiplex PCR, the TCRdb table keeps only in-frame clones and is missing some. The repertoire holds tens of thousands of clones, with about 90% as singletons. Sample: PBMCs, taken in the first trimester of pregnancy. These receptors came from a female donor in good health, serving as a control in a pregnancy study. Some clones in this sample may be carry-over from other donors' samples.

The chain couples TRBV5-1 to TRBJ1-5, with TRBD1 matching 7 bases. CDR1 is SGHRS, CDR2 YFSETQ, per germline. This CDR3 region has 13 residues. V trimming: 4 bases; J trimming: 5 bases; junction bases outside the gene matches: 3. CDR3 residues: CASSATGDQPQHF. The CDR3 nucleotides are TGCGCCAGCAGCGCAACAGGGGATCAGCCCCAGCATTTT. Filled out from reference TRBV5-1 and TRBJ1-5, the complete variable domain reads KAGVTQTPRYLIKTRGQQVTLSCSPISGHRSVSWYQQTPGQGLQFLFEYFSETQRNKGNFPGRFSGRQFSNSRSEMNVSTLELGDSALYLCASSATGDQPQHFGDGTRLSIL.

CDR3 region: CASSQEELNTGELFF. The CDR3 DNA reads as TGTGCCAGCAGCCAAGAGGAGCTAAACACCGGGGAGCTGTTTTTT. The chain has TRBV4-2 and TRBJ2-2; D is undetermined. V was pared by 0 bases and J by 2 bases, with 7 bases between. The CDR3 extends over 15 amino acids. CDR1 is LGHNA, CDR2 YNFKEQ, per germline.

The chain carries TRBV4-1 and TRBJ2-3; 7 nucleotides match TRBD1. V lost 2 bases, J lost 5 bases, and 7 bases stayed unmatched. Germline assignment: CDR1 MGHRA and CDR2 YSYEKL. The CDR3 has 15 residues. The CDR3 sequence: CASSQPTGPKDTQYF. The DNA for the CDR3 is TGCGCCAGCAGCCAACCGACAGGGCCTAAAGATACGCAGTATTTT.

This clone was recorded only once. This chain connects TRBV6-1 to TRBJ2-5; 9 bases match TRBD1. V shed 5 bases, J shed 4 bases, and the junction held 5 bases outside the gene matches. The germline V gene has CDR1 MNHNS and CDR2 SASEGT. The CDR3 length is 14 residues. This chain's CDR3 is CASSTQGAGETQYF. The DNA of the CDR3 is TGTGCCAGCAGTACACAGGGGGCCGGAGAGACCCAGTACTTC.

The chain employs TRBV4-1 and TRBJ1-1, with 7 bases identical to TRBD1. Looked up from germline, CDR1 is MGHRA and CDR2 is YSYEKL. Trimming at V came to 4 bases and at J to 5 bases, leaving 7 bases not matched to a gene. The CDR3 runs to 14 residues. CDR3 nucleotides: TGCGCCAGCAGCCCCGTGACAGGGAGGACTGAAGCTTTCTTT. Protein sequence: CASSPVTGRTEAFF.

The J gene is TRBJ2-1, the V gene TRBV10-2; 7 bases line up with TRBD2. This CDR3 spans 14 amino acids. In germline, CDR1 is WSHSY, CDR2 SAAADI. The trim removed 5 bases at V and 5 bases at J, leaving 6 bases unmatched. DNA of the CDR3: TGCGCCAGCAGTAGGAGCGGGGTTAACAATGAGCAGTTCTTC. Translating it yields CASSRSGVNNEQFF.

The chain uses TRBV11-2 and TRBJ2-1; D unresolved. Trimming shortened V by 5 bases and J by 0 bases, and 8 bases separated the two germline ends. The CDR3 has 14 amino acids. Germline CDR1 and CDR2: SGHAT and FQNNGV. Written as DNA, the CDR3 is TGTGCCAGCAGCCCGAGATCCTCCTACAATGAGCAGTTCTTC. It is translated as CASSPRSSYNEQFF.

The J gene is TRBJ1-1, the V gene TRBV7-9; D not certain. Trimming removed 5 bases at V and 4 bases at J, with 5 bases between. The CDR3 contains 11 residues. Looked up from germline, CDR1 is SEHNR and CDR2 is FQNEAQ (reference sequence). The CDR3 reads CASSLITEAFF. DNA for the CDR3: TGTGCCAGCAGCCTAATCACTGAAGCTTTCTTT.

The chain uses TRBV11-2 and TRBJ2-5; 11 nucleotides match TRBD2. In germline, CDR1 is SGHAT, CDR2 FQNNGV. This CDR3 is 14 amino acids long. The V and J ends lost 4 bases and 5 bases, in that order; junction bases with no gene match: 3. CDR3 coding DNA: TGTGCCAGCAGCTCTTTAGCGGGAGGGGAGACCCAGTACTTC. It yields the protein CASSSLAGGETQYF.

The chain uses TRBV10-2 and TRBJ2-7; D perhaps matches TRBD1 (5 bases). Germline V gene sequence: CDR1 WSHSY, CDR2 SAAADI. The CDR3 totals 11 residues. Between the trimmed V and J ends, which lost 7 bases and 5 bases, there was a span of 9 bases. CDR3 nucleotides: TGCGCCAGCACGGTCAGGGACGAGCAGTACTTC. Protein sequence: CASTVRDEQYF.

The chain recombines TRBV29-1 with TRBJ2-5, with 7 bases matching TRBD2. The CDR3 has 14 amino acids. J was trimmed by 5 bases and V by 4 bases; bases with no gene match: 10. Germline values: CDR1 SQVTM, CDR2 ANQGSEA. The CDR3 is CSVVLGGSGETQYF. CDR3 nucleotide sequence: TGCAGCGTTGTTCTCGGGGGGTCGGGGGAGACCCAGTACTTC.

V is TRBV7-2 and J is TRBJ2-3; the D gene is possibly TRBD2 (6 bases). There are 14 residues in the CDR3. Trimming took off 4 bases at V and 3 bases at J, with 11 bases between the two ends. CDR1 is SGHTA, CDR2 FQGNSA, per germline. The CDR3 reads CASSSGTSTDTQYF. The DNA of the CDR3 is TGTGCCAGCAGCTCGGGGACTTCTACAGATACGCAGTATTTT.

This chain connects TRBV27 to TRBJ1-1; no clear D. The CDR3 is 14 residues long. Germline CDR1 and CDR2: MNHEY and SMNVEV (reference sequence). V gave up 3 bases and J gave up 1 base, with 9 bases separating them. The CDR3 sequence is CASSFLGENTEAFF. Written as DNA, the CDR3 is TGTGCCAGCAGTTTTCTCGGGGAGAACACTGAAGCTTTCTTT.

This clone was observed a handful of times. The chain combines TRBV19 with TRBJ2-3; D perhaps matches TRBD2 (7 bases). Looked up from germline, CDR1 is LNHDA and CDR2 is SQIVND (reference sequence). The CDR3 is 15 residues long. V was trimmed by 4 bases and J by 3 bases, leaving 14 bases between them. The DNA for the CDR3 is TGTGCCAGTAGTAGGGGGGGGCCACGGACAGATACGCAGTATTTT. As protein: CASSRGGPRTDTQYF.

The rearrangement links TRBV10-3 to TRBJ2-3; D unresolved. The germline V and J ends were trimmed by 2 bases and 2 bases, with 5 bases remaining between them. CDR3 size: 13 residues. Germline V gene sequence: CDR1 ENHRY, CDR2 SYGVKD. CDR3 in amino acids: CAISEGPTDTQYF. The CDR3 nucleotides are TGTGCCATCAGTGAGGGCCCCACAGATACGCAGTATTTT.

CDR3 DNA sequence: TGCAGCGTTATACAGAACTATGGCTACACCTTC. Encoded protein: CSVIQNYGYTF. The rearrangement joins TRBV29-1 to TRBJ1-2; D is ambiguous. CDR1 and CDR2 (germline): SQVTM, ANQGSEA. Trimming stripped 5 bases from V and 2 bases from J, with 6 bases between. The CDR3 has 11 amino acids.

The genes are TRBV15 and TRBJ1-5; D not resolved. Germline loops: CDR1 LNHNV, CDR2 YYDKDF (reference sequence). V gave up 4 bases and J gave up 3 bases, with 10 bases separating them. This CDR3 comprises 14 residues. CDR3 residues: CATSMSRNNQPQHF. The CDR3 nucleotides read TGTGCCACCAGCATGTCCAGGAACAATCAGCCCCAGCATTTT. The whole variable domain, remainder taken from reference TRBV15 and TRBJ1-5, is DAMVIQNPRYQVTQFGKPVTLSCSQTLNHNVMYWYQQKSSQAPKLLFHYYDKDFNNEADTPDNFQSRRPNTSFCFLDIRSPGLGDTAMYLCATSMSRNNQPQHFGDGTRLSIL.

In this sample, this clone turned up many times. The chain employs TRBV6-5 and TRBJ1-1, with 7 bases identical to TRBD1. The CDR3 has 13 residues. The J segment lost 4 bases and the V segment lost 6 bases, leaving 5 bases of the junction unmatched. Germline V gene data show CDR1 as MNHEY and CDR2 as SVGAGI. CDR3 loop: CASSPGGGTEAFF. The CDR3 bases are TGTGCCAGCAGCCCAGGGGGAGGCACTGAAGCTTTCTTT.

Concerning this clone: This CDR3 is also generated by other DNA sequences in the sample. The chain is built from TRBV7-2 and TRBJ2-2, with D hard to call. The CDR3 totals 14 residues. Germline V gene sequence: CDR1 SGHTA, CDR2 FQGNSA. V was cut by 7 bases and J by 7 bases, with 16 bases left in between. In DNA form, the CDR3 reads TGTGCCAGCACAACGCTTCGACGGAGCGGGGAGCTGTTTTTT. This translates into CASTTLRRSGELFF.

The chain couples TRBV13 to TRBJ1-2; 7 bases fit TRBD1. J gave up 4 bases and V 2 bases, and 13 bases lay outside the gene matches. There are 17 residues in the CDR3. The germline CDR1 and CDR2 sequences are PRHDT and FYEKMQ (reference sequence). This chain's CDR3 is CASSLRGTGEDGYGYTF. In DNA, the CDR3 is TGTGCCAGCAGCTTACGGGGAACAGGGGAGGACGGCTATGGCTACACCTTC. The full variable domain, completed using reference TRBV13 and TRBJ1-2, is AAGVIQSPRHLIKEKRETATLKCYPIPRHDTVYWYQQGPGQDPQFLISFYEKMQSDKGSIPDRFSAQQFSDYHSELNMSSLELGDSALYFCASSLRGTGEDGYGYTFGSGTRLTVV.

The chain couples TRBV20-1 to TRBJ2-7, with D possibly matching TRBD1 (5 bases). This CDR3 has 11 residues. With 6 bases removed from V and 3 bases from J, the gap between germline ends came to 9 bases. Per the germline V gene, CDR1 is DFQATT and CDR2 is SNEGSKA (reference sequence). The CDR3 DNA sequence: TGCAGTGCGTCAGGGTTCTACGAGCAGTACTTC. It yields the protein CSASGFYEQYF.

This clone is a singleton in its sample. The rearrangement uses TRBV6-5 and TRBJ1-2; 9 nucleotides agree with TRBD1. The CDR3 runs to 14 residues. Looked up from germline, CDR1 is MNHEY and CDR2 is SVGAGI. V lost 6 bases and J lost 4; bases outside the gene matches: 6. For the CDR3, the DNA is TGTGCCAGCAGCTGGGACAGGGACGCCTATGGCTACACCTTC. Translating gives CASSWDRDAYGYTF.

V is TRBV7-2 and J is TRBJ2-1, with a tentative D call TRBD2 (5 bases). The CDR3 runs 17 residues. Germline assignment: CDR1 SGHTA and CDR2 FQGNSA. V was pared by 5 bases and J by 0 bases, with 17 bases between. The CDR3 region has the DNA TGTGCCAGCAGCCCCCCGCCGGGCGGGCTCTCCTACAATGAGCAGTTCTTC. Its translation: CASSPPPGGLSYNEQFF.